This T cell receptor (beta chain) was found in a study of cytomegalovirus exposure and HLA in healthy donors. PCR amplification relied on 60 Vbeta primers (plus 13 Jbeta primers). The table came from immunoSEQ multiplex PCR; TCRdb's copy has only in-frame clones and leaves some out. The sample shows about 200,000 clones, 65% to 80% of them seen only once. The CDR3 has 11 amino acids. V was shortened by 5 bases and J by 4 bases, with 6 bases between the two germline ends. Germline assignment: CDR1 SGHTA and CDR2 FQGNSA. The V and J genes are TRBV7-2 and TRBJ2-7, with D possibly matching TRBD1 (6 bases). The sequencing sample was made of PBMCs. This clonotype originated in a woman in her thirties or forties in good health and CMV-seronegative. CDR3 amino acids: CASSDRYEQYV. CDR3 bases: TGTGCCAGCAGCGACAGGTACGAGCAGTACGTC.